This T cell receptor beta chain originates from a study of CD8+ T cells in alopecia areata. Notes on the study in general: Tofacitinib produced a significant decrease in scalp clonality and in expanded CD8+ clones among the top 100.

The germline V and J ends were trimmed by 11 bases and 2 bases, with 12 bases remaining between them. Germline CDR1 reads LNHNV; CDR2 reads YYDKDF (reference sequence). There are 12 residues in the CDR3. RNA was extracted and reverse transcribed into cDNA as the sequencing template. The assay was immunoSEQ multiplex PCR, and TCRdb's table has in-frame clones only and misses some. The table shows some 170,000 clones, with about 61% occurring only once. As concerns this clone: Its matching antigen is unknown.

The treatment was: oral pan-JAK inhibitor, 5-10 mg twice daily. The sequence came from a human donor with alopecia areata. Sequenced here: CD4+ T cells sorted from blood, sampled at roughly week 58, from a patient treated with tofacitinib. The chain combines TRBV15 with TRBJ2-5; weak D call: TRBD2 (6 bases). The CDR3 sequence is CAPYGGQETQYF. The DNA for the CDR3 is TGTGCCCCCTACGGGGGACAAGAGACCCAGTACTTC.